A selection of T cell receptor beta chains follows, all from one sample in a study of cytomegalovirus exposure and HLA in healthy donors. Sequenced by immunoSEQ multiplex PCR; TCRdb stores in-frame clones only, minus some. This repertoire shows around 190,000 clones, around 78% found once; its top ten account for about 1.9%. Material for sequencing was PBMCs. These receptors originate from a young man in good health and CMV-seronegative. Both conserved end residues are part of each CDR3. The order of the fields is J gene, D gene, V gene, clone size, CDR3 DNA, CDR3 protein. D genes are given only for firm matches. The size field is filled for only some rows; it gives once, few, many or a size class.

J: TRBJ2-2
D: TRBD2
V: TRBV13
size: -
DNA: TGTGCCAGCAGCTCCACTAGCGGGAGTGGGACCGGGGAGCTGTTTTTT
CDR3: CASSSTSGSGTGELFF

J: TRBJ1-4
D: -
V: TRBV18
size: -
DNA: TGTGCCAGCTCACGGAAGGGGGATAATGAAAAACTGTTTTTT
CDR3: CASSRKGDNEKLFF

J: TRBJ2-7
D: TRBD2
V: TRBV6-5
size: -
DNA: TGTGCCAGCAGCAAACTAGCGGGAGGGCGGGGTGAGCAGTACTTC
CDR3: CASSKLAGGRGEQYF

J: TRBJ2-7
D: TRBD2
V: TRBV14
size: -
DNA: TGTGCCAGCAGCCTTCACGGGACTAGTAACTACGAGCAGTACTTC
CDR3: CASSLHGTSNYEQYF

J: TRBJ2-5
D: TRBD2
V: TRBV7-2
size: -
DNA: TGTGCCAGCAGCCCCCGGCGGGGGGCGGGTGGAGCGTTGGGAGAGACCCAGTACTTC
CDR3: CASSPRRGAGGALGETQYF

J: TRBJ1-5
D: TRBD1
V: TRBV27
size: few
DNA: TGTGCCAGCCAAATACAGGGGAGCAATCAGCCCCAGCATTTT
CDR3: CASQIQGSNQPQHF

J: TRBJ2-6
D: -
V: TRBV6-1
size: -
DNA: TGTGCCAGCAGAGAGACAGGGGCCAACGTCCTGACTTTC
CDR3: CASRETGANVLTF

J: TRBJ1-4
D: TRBD1
V: TRBV10-2
size: -
DNA: TGCGCCAGTTCAAGAGACAGGGGGCCCTTTAATGAAAAACTGTTTTTT
CDR3: CASSRDRGPFNEKLFF

J: TRBJ1-5
D: -
V: TRBV7-8
size: -
DNA: TGTGCCAGCAGCGTAAGCATGGCGGGCAATCAGCCCCAGCATTTT
CDR3: CASSVSMAGNQPQHF

J: TRBJ2-1
D: TRBD1
V: TRBV27
size: -
DNA: TGTGCCAGCAGTACAAACCGGGACAGTTACAATGAGCAGTTCTTC
CDR3: CASSTNRDSYNEQFF

J: TRBJ2-1
D: TRBD1
V: TRBV4-2
size: few
DNA: TGTGCCAGCTCAGAAGGGGGCCCGGGAAATGAGCAGTTCTTC
CDR3: CASSEGGPGNEQFF

J: TRBJ2-7
D: -
V: TRBV2
size: -
DNA: TGTGCCAGCAGGGGGCTAGCGTCCTCCTACGAGCAGTACTTC
CDR3: CASRGLASSYEQYF

J: TRBJ1-4
D: TRBD1
V: TRBV7-9
size: -
DNA: TGTGCCAGCAGCCAAATAATGACAGGGGGTAAAGAAAAACTGTTTTTT
CDR3: CASSQIMTGGKEKLFF

J: TRBJ1-2
D: -
V: TRBV6-6
size: -
DNA: TGTGCCAGCAGTTACTCGGAAGGGGTCCACTATGGCTACACCTTC
CDR3: CASSYSEGVHYGYTF

J: TRBJ2-6
D: -
V: TRBV5-1
size: -
DNA: TGCGCCAGCAGCTGGTCCCAGTTCGGAGTAGGGGCTAAGGGTCCCGGGGCCAACGTCCTGACTTTC
CDR3: CASSWSQFGVGAKGPGANVLTF